The 3 T cell receptor beta chains below all came from one sample that was sequenced in a study of cytomegalovirus exposure and HLA in healthy donors. The PCR ran on 60 Vbeta and 13 Jbeta primers. The data were produced by immunoSEQ multiplex PCR, yet TCRdb's version contains in-frame clones alone and is incomplete. The data contain approximately 180,000 clones, 81% of them singletons. The specimen sequenced was PBMCs. The receptor set was obtained from a woman aged 18-29 years in good health and CMV-seropositive.

In its sample, this clone was seen a few times. The rearrangement links TRBV5-1 to TRBJ2-5; D gene uncertain. Germline values: CDR1 SGHRS, CDR2 YFSETQ. There are 14 residues in the CDR3. The V end lost 3 bases, the J end lost 2 bases, and 11 bases lay between the germline ends. The CDR3: CASSSSTQQETQYF. The CDR3 DNA sequence: TGCGCCAGCAGCTCTTCCACGCAGCAAGAGACCCAGTACTTC.

This chain uses TRBV6-4 with TRBJ1-2; 8 bases align to TRBD1. J gave up 1 base and V 5 bases, and 3 bases lay outside the gene matches. The CDR3 consists of 14 residues. The germline CDR1 and CDR2 sequences are MRHNA and SNTAGT. The CDR3 sequence is CASSPDRDNYGYTF. The CDR3 bases are TGTGCCAGCAGTCCGGACAGGGATAACTATGGCTACACCTTC.

A few counts support this clone. The rearrangement uses TRBV7-6 and TRBJ2-3, with D possibly being TRBD2 (6 bases). Trimming took off 1 base at V and 2 bases at J, with 10 bases between the two ends. CDR1 and CDR2 from the germline V gene are SGHVS and FNYEAQ. The CDR3 runs 15 residues. The CDR3 sequence: CASSLDGGNTDTQYF. The DNA for the CDR3 is TGTGCCAGCAGCTTAGACGGAGGGAACACAGATACGCAGTATTTT.